Shown below are 3 T cell receptor beta chains from a single sample sequenced in a study of tumor-infiltrating lymphocytes in primary liver carcinoma. Blood RNA came from unsorted whole blood; germline DNA was also extracted. With roughly 0.5 ug total RNA as template and a constant-region primer, TCR beta cDNA was made. Libraries for TCR beta were built through three nested multiplex PCR rounds, which together made up a slightly modified ARM-PCR procedure. Two initial PCR rounds of 10 to 11 cycles each paired TRBV1-TRBV30 forward primers with a C-beta reverse primer. TCRdb reanalysed the multiplex PCR reads using MiXCR and keeps one entry per CDR3 protein. Of fewer than 400,000 distinct CDR3 sequences in the sample, almost 60% were seen once. The sequenced material came from peripheral blood. The receptors here all came from a woman aged 30 to 39 with primary liver carcinoma and hepatitis B virus infection.

Note on this clonotype: This may stem from a read error, because a much larger clone lies one nucleotide away. V usage is TRBV29-1 and J usage is TRBJ2-7; 8 nucleotides agree with TRBD2. Looked up from germline, CDR1 is SQVTM and CDR2 is ANQGSEA. The CDR3 loop spans 12 amino acids. J was trimmed by 6 bases and V by 4 bases; bases with no gene match: 5. CDR3 loop: CSVGRGASEQYF. CDR3 sequence (DNA): TGCAGCGTTGGGCGGGGGGCCTCCGAGCAGTACTTC.

Concerning this clonotype itself: This may be a read error: a much more frequent sequence differs by one nucleotide. V is TRBV6-5 and J is TRBJ2-3, with D unclear. Per the germline V gene, CDR1 is MNHEY and CDR2 is SVGAGI. The CDR3 has 13 residues. The chain's CDR3 is CAGSYEVADTQYF. The CDR3 DNA is TGTGCCGGCAGTTACGAGGTCGCAGATACGCAGTATTTT.

Points on this clonotype: The junction and the germline gene differ at one end; a read error may be behind it. CDR3 region: CASSPGQGSADTHYF. The CDR3 DNA follows: TGTGCTAGCAGCCCCGGACAGGGGAGCGCAGATACGCACTATTTT. V and J are TRBV11-2 and TRBJ2-3, with 9 bases fitting TRBD1. Germline V gene data show CDR1 as SGHAT and CDR2 as FQNNGV. CDR3 size: 15 residues.